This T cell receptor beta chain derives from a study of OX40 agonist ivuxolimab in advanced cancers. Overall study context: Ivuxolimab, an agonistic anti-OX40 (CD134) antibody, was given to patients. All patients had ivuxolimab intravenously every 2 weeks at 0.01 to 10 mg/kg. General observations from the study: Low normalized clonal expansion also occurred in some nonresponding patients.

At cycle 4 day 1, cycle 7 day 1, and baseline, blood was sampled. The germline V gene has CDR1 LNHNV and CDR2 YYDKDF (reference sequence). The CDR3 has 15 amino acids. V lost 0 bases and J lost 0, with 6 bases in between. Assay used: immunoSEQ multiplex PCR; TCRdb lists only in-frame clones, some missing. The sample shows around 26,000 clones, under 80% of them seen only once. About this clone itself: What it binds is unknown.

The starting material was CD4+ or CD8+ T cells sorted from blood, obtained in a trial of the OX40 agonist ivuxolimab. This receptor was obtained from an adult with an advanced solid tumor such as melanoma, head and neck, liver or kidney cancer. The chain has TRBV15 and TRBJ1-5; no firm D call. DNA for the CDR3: TGTGCCACCAGCAGAGAAAAGTATAGCAATCAGCCCCAGCATTTT. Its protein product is CATSREKYSNQPQHF. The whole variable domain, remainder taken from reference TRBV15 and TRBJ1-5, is DAMVIQNPRYQVTQFGKPVTLSCSQTLNHNVMYWYQQKSSQAPKLLFHYYDKDFNNEADTPDNFQSRRPNTSFCFLDIRSPGLGDTAMYLCATSREKYSNQPQHFGDGTRLSIL.